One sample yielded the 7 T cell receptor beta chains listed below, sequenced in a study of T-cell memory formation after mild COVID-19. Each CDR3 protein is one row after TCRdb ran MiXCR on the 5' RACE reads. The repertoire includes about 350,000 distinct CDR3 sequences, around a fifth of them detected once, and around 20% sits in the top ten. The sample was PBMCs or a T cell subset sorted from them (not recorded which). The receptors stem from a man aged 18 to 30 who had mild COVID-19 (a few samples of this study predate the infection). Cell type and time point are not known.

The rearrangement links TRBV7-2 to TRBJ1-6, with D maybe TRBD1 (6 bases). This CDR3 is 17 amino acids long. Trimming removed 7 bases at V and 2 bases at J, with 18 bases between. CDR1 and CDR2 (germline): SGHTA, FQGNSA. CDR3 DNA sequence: TGTGCCAGCACCTCCCCCGTGGGGGGCACCTATAATTCACCCCTCCACTTT. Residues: CASTSPVGGTYNSPLHF. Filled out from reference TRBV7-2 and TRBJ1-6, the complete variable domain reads GAGVSQSPSNKVTEKGKDVELRCDPISGHTALYWYRQSLGQGLEFLIYFQGNSAPDKSGLPSDRFSAERTGGSVSTLTIQRTQQEDSAVYLCASTSPVGGTYNSPLHFGNGTRLTVT.

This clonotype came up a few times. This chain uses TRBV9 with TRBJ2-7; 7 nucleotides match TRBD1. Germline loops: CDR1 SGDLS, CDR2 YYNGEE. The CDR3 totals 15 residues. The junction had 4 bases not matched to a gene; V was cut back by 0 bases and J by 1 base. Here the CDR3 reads CASSVEGTVSYEQYF. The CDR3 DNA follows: TGTGCCAGCAGCGTAGAAGGGACAGTTTCCTACGAGCAGTACTTC.

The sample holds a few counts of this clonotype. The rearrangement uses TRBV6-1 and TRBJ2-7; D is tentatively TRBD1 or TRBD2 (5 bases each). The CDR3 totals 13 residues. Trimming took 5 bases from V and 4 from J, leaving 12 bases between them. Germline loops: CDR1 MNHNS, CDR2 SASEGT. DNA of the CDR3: TGTGCCAGCAGTCCGGTGGGGGATTACGAGCAGTACGTC. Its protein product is CASSPVGDYEQYV.

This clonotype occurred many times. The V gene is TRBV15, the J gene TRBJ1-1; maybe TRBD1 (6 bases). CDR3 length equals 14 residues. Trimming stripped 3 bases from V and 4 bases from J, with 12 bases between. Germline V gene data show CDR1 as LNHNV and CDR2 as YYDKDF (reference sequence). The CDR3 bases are TGTGCCACCAGCAGTAACATAGGGGGCACTGAAGCTTTCTTT. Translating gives CATSSNIGGTEAFF.

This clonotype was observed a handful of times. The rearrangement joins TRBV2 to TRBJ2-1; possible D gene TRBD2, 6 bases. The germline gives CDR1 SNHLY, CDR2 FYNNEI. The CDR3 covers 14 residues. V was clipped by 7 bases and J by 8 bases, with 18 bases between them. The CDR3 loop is CASTGGVVLDEQFF. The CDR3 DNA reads TGTGCCAGCACTGGAGGGGTGGTACTCGATGAGCAGTTCTTC.

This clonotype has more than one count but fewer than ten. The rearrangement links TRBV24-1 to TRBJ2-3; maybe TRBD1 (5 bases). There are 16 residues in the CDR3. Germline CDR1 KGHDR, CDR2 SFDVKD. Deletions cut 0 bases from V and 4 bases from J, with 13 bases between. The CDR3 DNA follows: TGTGCCACCAGTGATTTGGGGTCCGAAGGGGCAGATACGCAGTATTTT. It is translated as CATSDLGSEGADTQYF.

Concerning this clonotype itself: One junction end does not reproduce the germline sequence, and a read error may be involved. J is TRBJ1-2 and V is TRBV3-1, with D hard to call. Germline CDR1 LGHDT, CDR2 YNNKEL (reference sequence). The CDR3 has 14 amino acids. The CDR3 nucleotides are TGTGCAAGCAGCCCCCTTGGCTCGTCCTATGGCTACACCTTC. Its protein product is CASSPLGSSYGYTF.